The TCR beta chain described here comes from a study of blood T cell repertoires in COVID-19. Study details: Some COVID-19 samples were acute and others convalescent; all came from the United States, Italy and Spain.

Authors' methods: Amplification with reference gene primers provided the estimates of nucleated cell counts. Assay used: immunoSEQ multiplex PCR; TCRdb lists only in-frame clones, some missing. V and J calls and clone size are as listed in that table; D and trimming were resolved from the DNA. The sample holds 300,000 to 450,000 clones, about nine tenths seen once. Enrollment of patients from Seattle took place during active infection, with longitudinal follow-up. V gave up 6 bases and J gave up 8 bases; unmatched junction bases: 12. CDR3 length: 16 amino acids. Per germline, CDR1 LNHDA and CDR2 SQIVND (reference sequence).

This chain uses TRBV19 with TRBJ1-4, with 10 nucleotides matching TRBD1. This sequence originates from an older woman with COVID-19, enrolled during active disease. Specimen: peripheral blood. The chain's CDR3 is CASSSSLGTGAEKLFF. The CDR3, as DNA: TGTGCCAGTAGCTCGTCGTTAGGGACAGGGGCCGAAAAACTGTTTTTT.